This T cell receptor (beta chain) came from a study of somatic mutations in cytotoxic T cells in rheumatoid arthritis. Study findings and constraints: An age-related increase in CD8+ clonality was seen in rheumatoid arthritis patients but not in healthy controls.

This clone was observed once. Antigen: not known. The investigators isolated CD4+ and CD8+ cells by positive magnetic bead selection and checked their purity by flow cytometry. The CDR3 loop spans 14 amino acids. Per germline, CDR1 SGHTA and CDR2 FQGNSA. Trimming removed 5 bases from V and 5 bases from J; junction bases left unmatched: 8. The repertoire was sequenced with immunoSEQ multiplex PCR; TCRdb's copy has only in-frame clones and lacks some. The sample includes almost 20,000 clones, roughly nine tenths of them seen just once. This clonotype was sampled from a man aged 40-49 years in good health. Sequencing was done on a sample of CD8+ T cells sorted from blood. This chain uses TRBV7-2 with TRBJ1-1; 7 nucleotides agree with TRBD1. CDR3 sequence reads: CASSPRQGWTEAFF. The CDR3 nucleotides are TGTGCCAGCAGCCCTCGACAGGGTTGGACTGAAGCTTTCTTT.